The 2 T cell receptor beta chains below come from one sample, sequenced in a study of shared clonotypes between healthy human individuals. The table came from immunoSEQ multiplex PCR; TCRdb's copy has only in-frame clones and leaves some out. The sample comprises 2 million to 2.5 million clones, approximately 95% of which are singletons, and under 0.15% rests with the top ten. Sequenced: naive CD4+ T cells sorted from blood. Stated subset: CD45RA+ positively selected. Receptor source: a man between 18 and 35 years old in good health.

The chain is built from TRBV2 and TRBJ2-5; D not resolved. This CDR3 region has 14 residues. CDR1 is SNHLY, CDR2 FYNNEI, per germline. The V and J ends lost 4 bases and 5 bases respectively, with 14 bases between them. DNA for the CDR3: TGTGCCAGCAGTGGGCAGTTCAACGGGGAGACCCAGTACTTC. As protein: CASSGQFNGETQYF.

Of note for this clone: Its ends do not fully match the called genes, so a read error is possible. The chain combines TRBV29-1 with TRBJ2-1, with D hard to call. From germline, CDR1 is SQVTM and CDR2 ANQGSEA. This CDR3 is 13 amino acids long. CDR3 DNA sequence: TGCAGCGTTATCAAGGGCCTATACACTGAGCAGTTCTTC. It translates to CSVIKGLYTEQFF.